This T cell receptor (beta chain) was identified during a study of cytomegalovirus exposure and HLA in healthy donors. Study-wide findings and caveats: For presence/absence analyses, sequencing depth was assumed to be roughly uniform across donors.

Concerning this clone itself: Its antigen is undetermined.

Germline V CDR1 and CDR2: SGHDN, FVKESK. This CDR3 has 14 residues. Trimming cost V 1 base and J 10 bases, with 15 bases left between them. The PCR used 60 Vbeta and 13 Jbeta primers. Clones were read by immunoSEQ multiplex PCR, and TCRdb kept only the in-frame ones, dropping some. The sample carries about 180,000 clones, over 70% recorded once. The rearrangement uses TRBV14 and TRBJ2-3, with D possibly being TRBD1 (6 bases). The receptor comes from a man aged 35 to 55 in good health and CMV-seronegative. The material sequenced was PBMCs. This CDR3 reads CASSQVRGSVAQYF. CDR3 in DNA: TGTGCCAGCAGCCAAGTCAGGGGAAGCGTTGCGCAGTATTTT.